A selection of T cell receptor beta chains follows, all from one sample in a study of T-cell reconstitution after alpha-beta-depleted transplantation in children. From the PCR reads, TCRdb called clonotypes with MiXCR, one entry per CDR3 protein. Of about half a million distinct CDR3 sequences in the sample, 12% are singletons; the top ten hold less than 6.5%. Sequenced material: PBMCs from the stem cell graft donor, taken from the stem cell graft. The receptor source for this set is a human donor who donated a stem cell graft to a child with combined immunodeficiency. The conserved cysteine and the conserved F or W are not part of the CDR3 here.

j_gene | v_gene | CDR3aa
TRBJ1-1 | TRBV5-5 | ASAFGDTEAF
TRBJ2-7 | TRBV30 | AWSADTYEQY
TRBJ2-3 | TRBV20-1 | SARTGQGTDTQY
TRBJ2-1 | TRBV11-3 | ASSPSDNEQF
TRBJ2-4 | TRBV12-3/TRBV12-4 | ASSFGGGGDIQY
TRBJ1-5 | TRBV20-1 | SARGGHFSNQPQH
TRBJ2-1 | TRBV24-1 | ATSDDSGLPYNEQF
TRBJ2-5 | TRBV4-2 | ASSQERGGRETQY
TRBJ1-3 | TRBV12-3/TRBV12-4 | ASSLQYWQPVLSGNTIY
TRBJ1-2 | TRBV4-2 | ASSPRQGANYGYT
TRBJ2-2 | TRBV3-1 | ASSQVSSQGWGPGELF
TRBJ1-4 | TRBV11-2 | ASSLEGEKLF
TRBJ2-2 | TRBV11-2 | AKGTRNTGELF
TRBJ2-1 | TRBV15 | ATSGDRLKYNEQF
TRBJ2-3 | TRBV4-3 | ASSQDLGLSTDTQY
TRBJ2-3 | TRBV12-3/TRBV12-4 | ASSPLASGITSTDTQY
TRBJ1-2 | TRBV4-1 | ATRGINGYT
TRBJ2-2 | TRBV27 | ASSITTPTTGELF
TRBJ2-7 | TRBV7-9 | ASSILAGGSSYEQY
TRBJ2-1 | TRBV29-1 | SALQAGEAYNEQF
TRBJ2-2 | TRBV7-2 | ASSWTTGNTGELF
TRBJ2-3 | TRBV29-1 | SVGVTGGADTQY
TRBJ2-7 | TRBV6-1 | ASRSQGLSSYEQY
TRBJ2-7 | TRBV7-2 | ASSPRAQNYEQY
TRBJ2-5 | TRBV7-2 | ASSLAGRKETQY
TRBJ2-5 | TRBV12-3/TRBV12-4 | ASSLIGETQY
TRBJ2-1 | TRBV6-1 | ASSDGSDYNEQF
TRBJ2-2 | TRBV12-3/TRBV12-4 | ASRGSRGGANTGELF
TRBJ2-1 | TRBV12-3/TRBV12-4 | ASSFGWNNEQF
TRBJ2-1 | TRBV20-1 | SARGYRDSRVYEQF